This TCR beta chain originates from a study of CD8+CD57+ T cells in acquired aplastic anemia. Looking at the study overall: When averaged, DNA from sorted CD4+ and CD8+ cells came to 3 to 3.5 ug.

Using genomic DNA as the template, TCR beta VDJ and CDR3 profiling was carried out. Each CDR3 protein is one row after TCRdb ran MiXCR on the reads. Of about 200,000 distinct CDR3 sequences detected, over 55% appear once; the ten largest clones hold roughly three fifths. For sequencing, patients were chosen who had shown expansion of CD8+CD57+ cells by flow cytometry. Every patient had severe acquired aplastic anemia. No patient had been given any therapy when blood was sampled. This CDR3 comprises 13 residues. Per germline, CDR1 LGHNT and CDR2 FRNRAP. The V gene end was trimmed by 6 bases and the J gene end by 6 bases; junction bases not matched to a gene: 4.

The receptor was derived from a human donor with aplastic anemia. This chain joins TRBV12-5 and TRBJ1-2; TRBD1 matches 10 bases. Sequencing was done on a sample of sorted CD4+, CD8+, or CD8+CD57+ T cells (not recorded which) from PBMCs. The CDR3 DNA is TGTGCTAGTGGCCGAGGACAGGGGGATGGCTACACCTTC. The encoded protein is CASGRGQGDGYTF. The whole variable domain, filled in from reference TRBV12-5 and TRBJ1-2, reads DARVTQTPRHKVTEMGQEVTMRCQPILGHNTVFWYRQTMMQGLELLAYFRNRAPLDDSGMPKDRFSAEMPDATLATLKIQPSEPRDSAVYFCASGRGQGDGYTFGSGTRLTVV.